This TCR beta chain was recovered during a study of blood T cell repertoires in COVID-19. About the research overall: From the United States, Italy and Spain came samples of acute and convalescent COVID-19. PBMCs, B-cell-depleted T cells, or T cells were the source of the cDNA or gDNA that made up the material.

CDR1 and CDR2 (germline): SGHTA, FQGNSA. This CDR3 spans 17 amino acids. Trimming at V came to 1 base and at J to 1 base, leaving 8 bases not matched to a gene. Original analysis: The assay estimated nucleated cells by amplifying reference gene primers. Repertoires were generated with immunoSEQ multiplex PCR, while TCRdb's copy carries only in-frame clones and drops some. D and trimming come from the DNA, and the V and J calls and clone size come from that table. This sample yields around 50,000 clones, of which 90% are seen a single time; around 3% belongs to the top ten. The chain recombines TRBV7-2 with TRBJ2-5; TRBD2 aligns across 8 bases. Source material: peripheral blood. The TCR sequence derives from a human donor in a cohort sampled during active COVID-19. DNA for the CDR3: TGTGCCAGCAGCTTAGTCTCGAGCGGGAGAGGCCAAGAGACCCAGTACTTC. It codes for CASSLVSSGRGQETQYF.